The 27 T cell receptor beta chains in this list originate from one sample, sequenced in a study of tissue T cells after allogeneic stem cell transplantation. The repertoire was sequenced with immunoSEQ multiplex PCR; TCRdb's copy has only in-frame clones and lacks some. This table has over 6,000 clones, less than 55% appearing once. Time point defined: mouse harvest day 7 after allogeneic transplant. Each mouse received 10^7 T-cell-depleted marrow cells plus 10^6 splenic CD5+ T cells by tail vein. The sequencing input was gut tissue. The origin of the receptors is a female BALB/c mouse given C57BL/6 T cells with graft-versus-host disease after an allogeneic hematopoietic cell transplant.

About this clone: The germline and genes are mouse ones. The read gets to within 1 residue of the CDR3 end, and the germline J gene fills in the rest. The genes are TRBV1 and TRBJ2-2; possible D gene TRBD1, 6 bases. V was shortened by 2 bases and J by 0 bases, with 7 bases between the two germline ends. Germline CDR1 and CDR2: NSQYPW and LRSPGD (reference sequence). There are 15 residues in the CDR3. The CDR3 sequence is CTCSANRANTGQLYF. The sequenced part of the CDR3 DNA is TGCACCTGCAGTGCAAACAGGGCAAACACCGGGCAGCTCTAC.

A note on this clone: The genes are named according to mouse. The read is 1 residue too short to cover the CDR3 end, so that end is filled in from the germline J gene. The rearrangement uses TRBV23 and TRBJ2-3; the table calls TRBD1, which could not be checked here. This CDR3 comprises 14 residues. CDR1 and CDR2 from the germline V gene are KGHTA and FQNQQP. The sequenced part of the CDR3 DNA is TGCTCCAGCAGTACGGGACAGGGGGCAGAAACGCTGTAT. Translated: CSSSTGQGAETLY. The CDR3, in full, reads CSSSTGQGAETLYF.

Notes on this clone: The gene names here belong to mouse. The read ends 1 residue shy of where the CDR3 ends; the end is completed using the germline J gene. The chain links TRBV13-3 to TRBJ1-4; D unresolved. This CDR3 contains 11 residues. CDR1 is NNHDY, CDR2 SYVADS, per germline. Deletions cut 4 bases from V and 4 bases from J, with 2 bases between. Incomplete CDR3 DNA: TGTGCCAGCAGTAACAACGAAAGATTATTT. Protein: CASSNNERLF. From start to end, the CDR3 is CASSNNERLFF.

Of note for this clone: Genes and germline are mouse. Read sequence stops 1 residue before the CDR3 end, and the germline J gene provides the missing end. The chain recombines TRBV13-3 with TRBJ2-1; perhaps D is TRBD1 or TRBD2 (7 bases each). CDR1 is NNHDY and CDR2 is SYVADS in the germline V gene. This CDR3 has 12 amino acids. V shed 8 bases and J shed 5 bases, with 11 bases lying between them. CDR3 bases read: TGTGCCAGTCAGGGGGGGGATGCTGAGCAGTTC. It encodes CASQGGDAEQF. The entire CDR3 protein reads CASQGGDAEQFF.

On this clone: Gene names are the mouse ones. Read coverage stops 1 residue before the CDR3 terminus; the germline J gene supplies the remainder. The V call is TRBV26, the J call TRBJ2-1, with D unresolved. Germline loops: CDR1 KGHPV, CDR2 FQNQEV (reference sequence). Trimming left V 4 bases short and J 7 bases short, with 5 bases between. The CDR3 length is 11 residues. Partial CDR3 DNA: TGTGCCAGCAGTCACCAGGCTGAGCAGTTC. Residues: CASSHQAEQF. The whole CDR3 protein is CASSHQAEQFF.

On this clone itself: Gene and germline names: mouse. The missing CDR3 end, 1 residue past where the read stops, is filled in from the germline J gene. This rearrangement joins TRBV26 to TRBJ1-1, with a possible D match to TRBD1 (6 bases). Germline lookup yields CDR1 KGHPV and CDR2 FQNQEV (reference sequence). The CDR3 spans 14 residues. Trimming shortened V by 1 base and J by 0 bases, and 6 bases separated the two germline ends. The chain's CDR3 is CASSLYRANTEVFF. CDR3 DNA (partial): TGTGCCAGCAGTCTGTACAGGGCAAACACAGAAGTCTTC.

As regards this clone: Gene and germline names: mouse. The observed sequence ends 1 residue before the CDR3 terminus, with the missing tail filled in from the germline J gene. V is TRBV26 and J is TRBJ1-4, with D perhaps matching TRBD1 (5 bases). CDR1 KGHPV and CDR2 FQNQEV come from the germline V gene (reference sequence). V was clipped by 5 bases and J by 0 bases, with 7 bases between them. The CDR3 length is 14 residues. The CDR3 loop reads CASSIGVSNERLFF. The part of the CDR3 DNA that was read is TGTGCCAGCAGTATAGGGGTTTCCAACGAAAGATTATTT.

In the case of this clone: Mouse names are used for the genes. The sequence runs out 1 residue before the end of the CDR3; the remainder is reconstructed from the germline J gene. The V and J genes are TRBV26 and TRBJ2-5; TRBD1 might be the D (5 bases). Between the trimmed V and J ends, which lost 3 bases and 6 bases, there was a span of 13 bases. The germline CDR1 and CDR2 sequences are KGHPV and FQNQEV (reference sequence). The CDR3 is made up of 14 amino acids. Here the CDR3 reads CASSLLREVDTQYF. CDR3 DNA (partial): TGTGCCAGCAGTCTACTCAGGGAGGTGGACACCCAGTAC.

About this clone itself: Gene names are the mouse ones. Read data end 1 residue before the CDR3 end; the end is taken from the germline J gene. The chain employs TRBV26 and TRBJ1-1; 9 bases align to TRBD1. This CDR3 contains 15 residues. The germline V gene has CDR1 KGHPV and CDR2 FQNQEV (reference sequence). Trimming removed 1 base from V and 0 bases from J; junction bases left unmatched: 0. Partial CDR3 DNA: TGTGCCAGCAGTCTGTGGGACAGGGCAAACACAGAAGTCTTC. This gives the protein CASSLWDRANTEVF. The complete CDR3 protein is CASSLWDRANTEVFF.

Concerning this clone itself: Only one base separates this from a far larger clonotype, so it likely reflects a read error. Mouse germline and gene names are used. The DNA ends 1 residue before the CDR3 does, and the rest of the CDR3 is filled in from the germline J gene. The V and J genes are TRBV26 and TRBJ1-4, with D possibly being TRBD1 (6 bases). The V end lost 4 bases, the J end lost 1 base, and 7 bases lay between the germline ends. CDR3 length equals 14 residues. Germline V gives CDR1 KGHPV, CDR2 FQNQEV (reference sequence). The DNA read from the CDR3 is TGTGCCAGCAGTCCGGGACATTCCAACGAAAGATTATTT. It translates to CASSPGHSNERLF. The CDR3 reads in full as CASSPGHSNERLFF.

Relative to its sample, this clone is medium-sized (0.01 to 0.1%). Here the gene names and germline are mouse. Read sequence stops 1 residue before the CDR3 end, and the germline J gene provides the missing end. This sequence joins TRBV26 and TRBJ1-3; 9 nucleotides align to TRBD1. Trimming at V came to 4 bases and at J to 2 bases, leaving 0 bases not matched to a gene. The CDR3 runs to 14 residues. Germline lookup yields CDR1 KGHPV and CDR2 FQNQEV (reference sequence). This CDR3 is CASSRTGAGNTLYF. CDR3 DNA (partial): TGTGCCAGCAGTCGGACAGGGGCTGGAAATACGCTCTAT. The full variable domain, in which reference TRBV26 and TRBJ1-3 provide the parts outside the CDR3, is NSKVIQTPRYLVKGQGQKAKMRCIPEKGHPVVFWYQQNKNNEFKFLINFQNQEVLQQIDMTEKRFSAECPSNSPCSLEIQSSEAGDSALYLCASSRTGAGNTLYFGEGSRLIVV.

To note about this clone: Mouse names are used for the genes. From the germline J gene comes the end of the CDR3, since the read stops 1 residue before it. The chain employs TRBV4 and TRBJ2-4, with TRBD2 matching 7 bases. V trimming: 5 bases; J trimming: 0 bases; junction bases outside the gene matches: 5. Germline V gene sequence: CDR1 LGHDT, CDR2 YNNKQL (reference sequence). The CDR3 runs to 15 residues. Incomplete CDR3 DNA: TGTGCCAGCAGCATCGGGGGGGGAAGTCAAAACACCTTGTAC. This translates into CASSIGGGSQNTLY. The whole CDR3 protein is CASSIGGGSQNTLYF.

In regard to this clone: Gene names are mouse gene names. Read data end 1 residue before the CDR3 end; the end is taken from the germline J gene. The J gene is TRBJ2-2, the V gene TRBV26; tentative D call: TRBD2 (6 bases). V lost 4 bases, J lost 0 bases, and 6 bases lay in between. CDR1 is KGHPV and CDR2 is FQNQEV in the germline V gene (reference sequence). The CDR3 totals 14 residues. CDR3 bases read: TGTGCCAGCAGTCGGACTGCAAACACCGGGCAGCTCTAC. Translation: CASSRTANTGQLY. The full-length CDR3 reads as CASSRTANTGQLYF. Combining the CDR3 with reference TRBV26 and TRBJ2-2 gives the whole variable domain NSKVIQTPRYLVKGQGQKAKMRCIPEKGHPVVFWYQQNKNNEFKFLINFQNQEVLQQIDMTEKRFSAECPSNSPCSLEIQSSEAGDSALYLCASSRTANTGQLYFGEGSKLTVL.

This clone appeared a few times. Mouse germline and gene names are used. The CDR3 end is not reached by the read, which stops 1 residue before it; the germline J gene fills it in. This chain links TRBV19 with TRBJ2-7, with 8 bases aligning to TRBD1. The CDR3 runs 15 residues. V lost 4 bases to trimming and J lost 0 bases; unmatched junction nucleotides: 6. Germline CDR1 is FNHDT and CDR2 is SITEND (reference sequence). The DNA read from the CDR3 is TGTGCCAGCAGTCGACAGGGGAAGGTCTCCTATGAACAGTAC. Amino acids: CASSRQGKVSYEQY. The CDR3 as a whole reads CASSRQGKVSYEQYF.

With regard to this clone: Mouse germline and gene names are used. The read is 1 residue too short to cover the CDR3 end, so that end is filled in from the germline J gene. This chain joins TRBV26 and TRBJ2-3; 7 positions agree with TRBD2. With 1 base clipped from V and 0 bases from J, the junction kept 1 base outside the gene matches. Germline V CDR1 and CDR2: KGHPV, FQNQEV (reference sequence). CDR3 length equals 15 residues. The CDR3 loop reads CASSLWGGSAETLYF. The CDR3 bases that were read are TGTGCCAGCAGTCTGTGGGGGGGTAGTGCAGAAACGCTGTAT.

As regards this clone: The genes and germline here are from mouse. The sequenced fragment ends 1 residue before the CDR3 boundary, so the rest is inferred from the germline J gene. The chain couples TRBV3 to TRBJ1-3; 10 bases agree with TRBD1. Losses at the gene ends were 2 bases for V and 2 bases for J; bases not matched to a gene: 3. Germline V gene sequence: CDR1 SNHLY, CDR2 FYNGKV (reference sequence). The CDR3 consists of 16 residues. The CDR3 loop is CASSLNGQGAGNTLYF. The sequenced CDR3 bases are TGTGCCAGCAGCTTAAATGGACAGGGGGCTGGAAATACGCTCTAT.

With respect to this clone: Gene and germline names: mouse. The read halts 1 residue ahead of the CDR3 end, with the missing end drawn from the germline J gene. The V call is TRBV12-1, the J call TRBJ2-3; 14 bases are shared with TRBD2. With V trimmed by 0 bases and J by 3 bases, 4 bases remained unmatched. The germline gives CDR1 SGHSN, CDR2 HYEKVE. The CDR3 is 17 residues long. CDR3 sequence: CASSLSGLGGRAETLYF. The CDR3 bases that were read are TGTGCCAGCTCTCTCTCGGGACTGGGGGGGCGAGCAGAAACGCTGTAT.

To note about this clone: Genes here carry mouse names. The sequenced fragment ends 1 residue before the CDR3 boundary, so the rest is inferred from the germline J gene. The V call is TRBV3, the J call TRBJ1-6; D is ambiguous. TRBJ1-6 is sorted into the ORF group, with uncertain function. V was shortened by 1 base and J by 10 bases, with 11 bases between the two germline ends. The CDR3 has 14 residues. Germline V CDR1 and CDR2: SNHLY, FYNGKV (reference sequence). The DNA read from the CDR3 is TGTGCCAGCAGCTTAGACAGAGGAGGGTCGCCCCTCTAC. Translating it yields CASSLDRGGSPLY. The entire CDR3 sequence reads CASSLDRGGSPLYF.

As to this clone: Mouse germline and gene names are used. The read falls 1 residue short of the CDR3 end, and the missing part is taken from the germline J gene. V and J are TRBV26 and TRBJ2-7, with D perhaps TRBD1 (5 bases). The CDR3 extends over 12 amino acids. CDR1 and CDR2 from the germline V gene are KGHPV and FQNQEV (reference sequence). Trimming shortened V by 4 bases and J by 3 bases, and 7 bases separated the two germline ends. CDR3 residues: CASSPRGYEQYF. The sequenced CDR3 bases are TGTGCCAGCAGTCCGAGGGGCTATGAACAGTAC.

On this clone: Genes and germline are mouse. The read terminates 1 residue ahead of where the CDR3 ends, so the germline J gene completes it. This chain connects TRBV19 to TRBJ2-7, with 10 bases identical to TRBD2. The CDR3 sequence is 12 residues long. V lost 6 bases to trimming and J lost 4 bases; unmatched junction nucleotides: 1. CDR1 is FNHDT and CDR2 is SITEND in the germline V gene (reference sequence). CDR3 protein: CASKDWGYEQYF. The CDR3 bases that were read are TGTGCCAGCAAGGACTGGGGGTATGAACAGTAC.

As regards this clone: Gene names and germline match the mouse. With the read ending 1 residue before the CDR3 end, the germline J gene is used to fill in that end. The V gene is TRBV13-1, the J gene TRBJ2-4; D is undetermined. The CDR3 runs to 13 residues. Germline V lookup: CDR1 NSHNY, CDR2 SYGAGN. V was clipped by 3 bases and J by 3 bases, with 8 bases between them. CDR3 in amino acids: CASSATRQNTLYF. The CDR3 bases that were read are TGTGCCAGCAGTGCCACGCGCCAAAACACCTTGTAC.

As to this clone: Each gene name is a mouse one. The CDR3 goes on 1 residue after the read ends, and that part is filled in from the germline J gene. This chain joins TRBV3 and TRBJ1-4; 8 nucleotides match TRBD1. Germline V lookup: CDR1 SNHLY, CDR2 FYNGKV (reference sequence). Trimming at V came to 2 bases and at J to 7 bases, leaving 3 bases not matched to a gene. The CDR3 sequence is 14 residues long. CDR3 region: CASSLSGGFERLFF. CDR3 bases read: TGTGCCAGCAGCTTATCAGGGGGCTTCGAAAGATTATTT. The entire variable domain, with the rest obtained from reference TRBV3 and TRBJ1-4, is as follows: GPKVLQIPSHQIIDMGQMVTLNCDPVSNHLYFYWYKQILGQQMEFLVNFYNGKVMEKSKLFKDQFSVERPDGSYFTLKIQPTALEDSAVYFCASSLSGGFERLFFGHGTKLSVL.

Sample share makes this clone large. All gene names here are mouse names. Read data end 1 residue before the CDR3 end; the end is taken from the germline J gene. The V gene is TRBV26, the J gene TRBJ2-7, with no clear D. V lost 0 bases and J lost 3, with 0 bases in between. The germline V gene has CDR1 KGHPV and CDR2 FQNQEV (reference sequence). The CDR3 runs to 11 residues. CDR3 DNA (partial): TGTGCCAGCAGTCTGTCCTATGAACAGTAC. Translation gives CASSLSYEQY. The full-length CDR3 reads as CASSLSYEQYF.

Of note for this clone: The gene symbols are mouse symbols. The CDR3 is cut off 1 residue early in the read; its end comes from the germline J gene. The chain has TRBV1 and TRBJ1-4; D remains unclear. Per germline, CDR1 NSQYPW and CDR2 LRSPGD (reference sequence). This CDR3 contains 14 residues. Trimming cost V 4 bases and J 0 bases, with 6 bases left between them. The CDR3 spells CTCSETISNERLFF. CDR3 DNA (partial): TGCACCTGCAGTGAGACAATTTCCAACGAAAGATTATTT.

This clone was observed a few times. The gene names given are mouse names. Read coverage stops 1 residue before the CDR3 terminus; the germline J gene supplies the remainder. The chain uses TRBV26 and TRBJ1-5; D uncertain. V dropped 0 bases and J dropped 0 bases, with 6 bases sitting between them. The germline CDR1 and CDR2 sequences are KGHPV and FQNQEV (reference sequence). The CDR3 length is 15 residues. Here the CDR3 reads CASSLSGNNNQAPLF. Partial CDR3 DNA: TGTGCCAGCAGTCTGTCGGGCAATAACAACCAGGCTCCGCTT.

Details on this clone: Mouse gene names and germline throughout. With the read ending 1 residue before the CDR3 end, the germline J gene is used to fill in that end. The rearrangement links TRBV19 to TRBJ2-2, with TRBD2 matching over 10 bases. From germline, CDR1 is FNHDT and CDR2 SITEND (reference sequence). J lost 0 bases, V lost 5 bases, and 1 base had no gene match. This CDR3 is built from 15 residues. The part of the CDR3 DNA that was read is TGTGCCAGCAGAACTGGGGGGGCAAACACCGGGCAGCTCTAC. Its protein is CASRTGGANTGQLY. The whole CDR3 sequence reads CASRTGGANTGQLYF. Based on the CDR3 plus reference TRBV19 and TRBJ2-2, the full variable domain is GGIITQTPKFLIGQEGQKLTLKCQQNFNHDTMYWYRQDSGKGLRLIYYSITENDLQKGDLSEGYDASREKKSSFSLTVTSAQKNEMAVFLCASRTGGANTGQLYFGEGSKLTVL.

This clone was seen a handful of times. Mouse germline and gene names are used. CDR3 bases read: TGTGCCAGCAGTCTGTGGGACTCCGACTACACC. Translating it yields CASSLWDSDYT. From start to end, the CDR3 is CASSLWDSDYTF. The V gene is TRBV26, the J gene TRBJ1-2; D uncertain. Read sequence stops 1 residue before the CDR3 end, and the germline J gene provides the missing end. V was trimmed by 1 base and J by 3 bases, leaving 3 bases between them. The CDR3 has 12 amino acids. CDR1 is KGHPV and CDR2 is FQNQEV in the germline V gene (reference sequence).